Presented here are 8 T cell receptor beta chains from one specimen sequenced in a study of T cells of healthy individuals. A single record per CDR3 protein comes from TCRdb applying MiXCR to the 5' RACE reads. Among about 100,000 distinct CDR3 sequences listed, 17% were seen once. The receptors originated from a human donor in good health.

The rearrangement uses TRBV30 and TRBJ2-1; either TRBD1 or TRBD2 may supply D (5 bases each). V shed 4 bases and J shed 2 bases, with 12 bases lying between them. Looked up from germline, CDR1 is GTSNPN and CDR2 is SVGIG (reference sequence). This CDR3 has 14 amino acids. The CDR3 region has the DNA TGTGCCTGGACTCCTCTGGGGGCCTACAATGAGCAGTTCTTC. This gives the protein CAWTPLGAYNEQFF.

This clonotype was observed a handful of times. The rearrangement links TRBV12-3 or TRBV12-4 to TRBJ2-7, with TRBD2 identical over 13 bases. V lost 3 bases, J lost 3 bases, and 2 bases stayed unmatched. The CDR3 is 15 amino acids. The CDR3 reads CASSFGTSGIYEQYF. DNA of the CDR3: TGTGCCAGCAGTTTCGGGACTAGCGGGATCTACGAGCAGTACTTC.

As regards this clonotype: A single base separates this from a much larger clone, so it may be a read error. The CDR3 coding sequence is TGTGCCAGCAATGGGACTCGGCTTAGCAATCAGCCCCAGCATTTT. Its protein product is CASNGTRLSNQPQHF. This chain links TRBV6-2 or TRBV6-3 with TRBJ1-5, with D perhaps matching TRBD1 (5 bases). The germline gives CDR1 MNHEY, CDR2 SVGEGT. V was shortened by 7 bases and J by 0 bases, with 13 bases between the two germline ends. This CDR3 has 15 amino acids.

In its sample, this clonotype was seen a few times. The rearrangement uses TRBV28 and TRBJ2-1; D gene unclear. From germline, CDR1 is MDHEN and CDR2 SYDVKM. The V end lost 7 bases, the J end lost 9 bases, and 13 bases lay between the germline ends. This CDR3 has 12 amino acids. The CDR3 reads CASTPGQFEQFF. CDR3 coding DNA: TGTGCCAGCACCCCCGGCCAGTTTGAGCAGTTCTTC.

The rearrangement joins TRBV7-3 to TRBJ2-1, with D perhaps matching TRBD2 (7 bases). V lost 7 bases, J lost 8 bases, and 18 bases lay in between. Germline V CDR1 and CDR2: SGHTA, FQGTGA. The CDR3 extends over 14 amino acids. The CDR3 nucleotides are TGTGCCAGCACTCTGTGGGGGGGCCAGGATGAGCAGTTCTTC. Translation: CASTLWGGQDEQFF.

This clonotype was observed at least ten times. The gene calls are TRBV7-9 and TRBJ2-3, with D unresolved. V lost 1 base and J lost 3, with 2 bases in between. CDR3 length equals 12 residues. Germline V gene lookup returns CDR1 SEHNR and CDR2 FQNEAQ (reference sequence). The CDR3 nucleotides are TGTGCCAGCAGCTTAGAGACAGATACGCAGTATTTT. It yields the protein CASSLETDTQYF.

The chain carries TRBV6-1 and TRBJ2-5, with 7 bases that match TRBD1. This CDR3 comprises 13 residues. The germline V gene encodes CDR1 MNHNS and CDR2 SASEGT. V lost 6 bases and J lost 0; bases outside the gene matches: 1. The CDR3 loop reads CASRGQYQETQYF. The CDR3 region has the DNA TGTGCCAGCAGGGGACAGTACCAAGAGACCCAGTACTTC.

There are many counts of this clonotype. The chain combines TRBV29-1 with TRBJ1-1; no clear D gene. The CDR3 contains 12 residues. CDR1 and CDR2 (germline): SQVTM, ANQGSEA. The V end was cut by 5 bases, the J end by 2 bases, with 9 bases between. The CDR3 DNA sequence: TGCAGCGTTAGTACAGCAAACACTGAAGCTTTCTTT. Residues: CSVSTANTEAFF.